The 14 T cell receptor beta chains presented below share a single source sample, sequenced in a study of blood T cells in healthy people across ages. A second about 7 to 12 cycle PCR used barcoded and J-beta primers. TCRdb re-derived calls from the 5' RACE reads in MiXCR, one entry per CDR3 protein. The sample contains some 1 million distinct CDR3 sequences, more than 40% of which appear only once. The specimen sequenced was blood. These receptors were collected from a woman aged 55-70 years in good health.

This rearrangement joins TRBV11-1 to TRBJ2-2; no reliable D call. The CDR3 runs to 17 residues. From germline, CDR1 is SGHAT and CDR2 FQDESV (reference sequence). With 5 bases removed from V and 3 bases from J, the gap between germline ends came to 19 bases. The CDR3 region has the DNA TGTGCCAGCAGCACCCGGGTCCCCGAGCCCCACACCGGGGAGCTGTTTTTT. Amino acid sequence: CASSTRVPEPHTGELFF.

This rearrangement joins TRBV6-4 to TRBJ2-1, with a tentative D call TRBD1 (6 bases). The V gene's germline CDR1 is MRHNA and CDR2 SNTAGT. Trimming removed 8 bases from V and 7 bases from J, with 21 bases in between. The CDR3 runs 15 residues. The CDR3 DNA sequence: TGTGCCAGCGCCACCCGGGACATAGCGTTAAATGAGCAGTTCTTC. This codes for CASATRDIALNEQFF.

CDR3: CASSQVARTGYGYTF. The CDR3 DNA reads TGCGCCAGCAGCCAAGTAGCCAGGACAGGCTATGGCTACACCTTC. This chain connects TRBV4-1 to TRBJ1-2, with 7 bases that match TRBD1. The CDR3 has 15 residues. Germline-derived CDR1 and CDR2 are MGHRA and YSYEKL. V gave up 1 base and J gave up 4 bases; unmatched junction bases: 6.

This clonotype was seen only a few times. The gene calls are TRBV4-1 and TRBJ2-7, with D uncertain. CDR3 length: 13 amino acids. Germline CDR1 is MGHRA and CDR2 is YSYEKL. The V end was cut by 2 bases, the J end by 4 bases, with 9 bases between. The CDR3 coding sequence is TGCGCCAGCAGCCAACTAACTGGATACGAGCAGTACTTC. Its protein product is CASSQLTGYEQYF.

V and J are TRBV7-9 and TRBJ2-6, with unresolved D. With 5 bases removed from V and 2 bases from J, the gap between germline ends came to 7 bases. Germline CDR1 and CDR2: SEHNR and FQNEAQ (reference sequence). The CDR3 length is 14 residues. CDR3 loop: CASSHTAGANVLTF. The CDR3 region has the DNA TGTGCCAGCAGCCACACTGCTGGGGCCAACGTCCTGACTTTC.

This clonotype was observed a few times. V is TRBV20-1 and J is TRBJ2-3, with D perhaps matching TRBD2 (6 bases). Germline lookup yields CDR1 DFQATT and CDR2 SNEGSKA (reference sequence). V was clipped by 3 bases and J by 7 bases, with 20 bases between them. This CDR3 spans 15 amino acids. Here the CDR3 reads CSASSGLENSNTQYF. DNA of the CDR3: TGCAGTGCTAGCTCGGGACTGGAGAATAGTAATACGCAGTATTTT.

In this sample, this clonotype turned up many times. The rearrangement uses TRBV12-3 or TRBV12-4 and TRBJ2-5; D is perhaps TRBD2 (7 bases). The CDR3 contains 14 residues. V shed 1 base and J shed 3 bases, with 9 bases lying between them. CDR3 nucleotide sequence: TGTGCCAGCAGTTTAGGGGGGGGCGAAGAGACCCAGTACTTC. This translates into CASSLGGGEETQYF.

This clonotype appeared a few times. The chain combines TRBV6-5 with TRBJ2-5; possibly TRBD1 for D (7 bases). The germline gives CDR1 MNHEY, CDR2 SVGAGI. The CDR3 spans 15 residues. V lost 2 bases and J lost 1, with 11 bases in between. This CDR3 is CASSYGGGSQETQYF. The DNA for the CDR3 is TGTGCCAGCAGTTACGGAGGGGGCTCCCAAGAGACCCAGTACTTC.

This clonotype has just a few counts. The chain uses TRBV9 and TRBJ2-1; D not resolved. Germline V gene lookup returns CDR1 SGDLS and CDR2 YYNGEE. The length of the CDR3 is 14 residues. Trimming pared 0 bases from V and 3 bases from J, leaving 7 bases between. CDR3 region: CASSVELIYNEQFF. CDR3 nucleotides: TGTGCCAGCAGCGTAGAGTTAATCTACAATGAGCAGTTCTTC.

In this sample, this clonotype turned up a few times. The rearrangement joins TRBV4-2 to TRBJ2-3; 10 nucleotides match TRBD2. The germline CDR1 and CDR2 sequences are LGHNA and YNFKEQ. The V segment lost 1 base and the J segment 4 bases; nucleotides outside the gene matches: 8. The CDR3 covers 17 residues. CDR3 bases: TGTGCCAGCAGCCAAGTGGGGCTAGCGGGAGCCCCAGATACGCAGTATTTT. Protein: CASSQVGLAGAPDTQYF.

The chain couples TRBV4-2 to TRBJ2-4; TRBD1 agrees at 9 bases. Matching the DNA end better, TRBJ2-7 makes the J call doubtful. Germline V gene lookup returns CDR1 LGHNA and CDR2 YNFKEQ. The CDR3 extends over 13 amino acids. The CDR3 sequence is CAISRDRDYEQYF. The CDR3 region has the DNA TGTGCCATCTCACGGGACAGGGACTACGAGCAGTACTTC.

This clonotype was found a few times. The chain combines TRBV20-1 with TRBJ2-7; 8 nucleotides match TRBD2. Unmatched junction bases numbered 4, after V lost 0 bases and J lost 0 bases. Germline CDR1 DFQATT, CDR2 SNEGSKA (reference sequence). This CDR3 has 15 amino acids. CDR3: CSARDTGGSSYEQYF. CDR3 in DNA: TGCAGTGCTAGAGATACGGGAGGGAGCTCCTACGAGCAGTACTTC.

The gene calls are TRBV7-8 and TRBJ2-1; 8 positions match TRBD1. The germline gives CDR1 SGHVS, CDR2 FQNEAQ. With V trimmed by 0 bases and J by 5 bases, 6 bases remained unmatched. This CDR3 has 16 residues. The CDR3 loop is CASSLAHRTGNNEQFF. CDR3 nucleotide sequence: TGTGCCAGCAGCTTAGCGCATCGGACAGGGAACAATGAGCAGTTCTTC.

The chain links TRBV2 to TRBJ2-5, with 11 bases fitting TRBD2. This CDR3 has 15 amino acids. Germline V gene sequence: CDR1 SNHLY, CDR2 FYNNEI. The V gene end was trimmed by 6 bases and the J gene end by 11 bases; junction bases not matched to a gene: 14. CDR3 protein: CASRGETSGKSEQYF. The CDR3 DNA reads TGTGCCAGCAGAGGGGAGACTAGCGGGAAGTCGGAGCAGTACTTC.